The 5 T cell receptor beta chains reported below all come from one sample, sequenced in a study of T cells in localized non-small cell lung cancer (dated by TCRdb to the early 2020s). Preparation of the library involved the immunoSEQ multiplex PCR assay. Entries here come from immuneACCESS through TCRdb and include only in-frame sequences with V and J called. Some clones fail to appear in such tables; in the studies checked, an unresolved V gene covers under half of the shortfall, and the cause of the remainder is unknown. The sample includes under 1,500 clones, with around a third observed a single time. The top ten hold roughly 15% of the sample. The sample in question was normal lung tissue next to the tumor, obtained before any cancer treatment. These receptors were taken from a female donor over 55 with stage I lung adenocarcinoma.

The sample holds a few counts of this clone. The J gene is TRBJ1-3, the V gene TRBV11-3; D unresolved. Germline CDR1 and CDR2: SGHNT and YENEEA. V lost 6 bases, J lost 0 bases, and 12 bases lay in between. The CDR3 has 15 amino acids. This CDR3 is CASRSTGSSGNTIYF. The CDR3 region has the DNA TGTGCCAGCAGGTCGACGGGGAGCTCTGGAAACACCATATATTTT.

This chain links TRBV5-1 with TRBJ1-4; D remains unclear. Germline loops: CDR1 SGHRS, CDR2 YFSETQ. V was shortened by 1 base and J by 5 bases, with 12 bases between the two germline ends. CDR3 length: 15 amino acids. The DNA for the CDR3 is TGCGCCAGCAGCTTGAGGGCGGCCGCAAATGAAAAACTGTTTTTT. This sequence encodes CASSLRAAANEKLFF.

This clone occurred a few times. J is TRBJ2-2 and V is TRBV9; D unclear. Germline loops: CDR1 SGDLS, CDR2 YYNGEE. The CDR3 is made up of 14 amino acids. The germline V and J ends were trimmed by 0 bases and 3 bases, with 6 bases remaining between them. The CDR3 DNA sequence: TGTGCCAGCAGCGTAGTGGGGTACACCGGGGAGCTGTTTTTT. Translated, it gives CASSVVGYTGELFF.

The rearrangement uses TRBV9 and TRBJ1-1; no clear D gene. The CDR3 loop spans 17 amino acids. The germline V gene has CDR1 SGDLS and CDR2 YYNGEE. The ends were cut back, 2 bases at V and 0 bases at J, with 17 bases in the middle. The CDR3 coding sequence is TGTGCCAGCAGCGTCAGGCCGCAACGAGGCCTGAACACTGAAGCTTTCTTT. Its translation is CASSVRPQRGLNTEAFF.

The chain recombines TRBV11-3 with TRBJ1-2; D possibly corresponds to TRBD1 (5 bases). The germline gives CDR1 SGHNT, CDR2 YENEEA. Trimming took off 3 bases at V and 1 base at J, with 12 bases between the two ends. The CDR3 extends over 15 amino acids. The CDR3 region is CASSLGPGFNYGYTF. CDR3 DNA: TGTGCCAGCAGCTTGGGGCCGGGTTTTAACTATGGCTACACCTTC.